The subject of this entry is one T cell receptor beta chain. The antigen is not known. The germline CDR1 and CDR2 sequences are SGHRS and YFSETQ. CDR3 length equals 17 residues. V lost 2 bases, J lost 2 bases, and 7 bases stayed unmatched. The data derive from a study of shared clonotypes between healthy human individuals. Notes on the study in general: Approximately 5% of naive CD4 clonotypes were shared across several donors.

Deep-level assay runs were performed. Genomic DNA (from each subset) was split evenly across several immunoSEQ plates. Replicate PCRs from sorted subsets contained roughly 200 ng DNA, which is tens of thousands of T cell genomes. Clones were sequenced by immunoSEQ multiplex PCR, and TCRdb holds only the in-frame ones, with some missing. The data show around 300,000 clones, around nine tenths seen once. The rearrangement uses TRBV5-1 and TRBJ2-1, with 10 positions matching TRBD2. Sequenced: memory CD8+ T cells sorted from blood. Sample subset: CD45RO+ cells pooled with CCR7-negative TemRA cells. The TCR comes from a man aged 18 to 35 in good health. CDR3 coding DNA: TGCGCCAGCAGCTTAGGACTAGCGGAATCCGCCTACAATGAGCAGTTCTTC. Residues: CASSLGLAESAYNEQFF.